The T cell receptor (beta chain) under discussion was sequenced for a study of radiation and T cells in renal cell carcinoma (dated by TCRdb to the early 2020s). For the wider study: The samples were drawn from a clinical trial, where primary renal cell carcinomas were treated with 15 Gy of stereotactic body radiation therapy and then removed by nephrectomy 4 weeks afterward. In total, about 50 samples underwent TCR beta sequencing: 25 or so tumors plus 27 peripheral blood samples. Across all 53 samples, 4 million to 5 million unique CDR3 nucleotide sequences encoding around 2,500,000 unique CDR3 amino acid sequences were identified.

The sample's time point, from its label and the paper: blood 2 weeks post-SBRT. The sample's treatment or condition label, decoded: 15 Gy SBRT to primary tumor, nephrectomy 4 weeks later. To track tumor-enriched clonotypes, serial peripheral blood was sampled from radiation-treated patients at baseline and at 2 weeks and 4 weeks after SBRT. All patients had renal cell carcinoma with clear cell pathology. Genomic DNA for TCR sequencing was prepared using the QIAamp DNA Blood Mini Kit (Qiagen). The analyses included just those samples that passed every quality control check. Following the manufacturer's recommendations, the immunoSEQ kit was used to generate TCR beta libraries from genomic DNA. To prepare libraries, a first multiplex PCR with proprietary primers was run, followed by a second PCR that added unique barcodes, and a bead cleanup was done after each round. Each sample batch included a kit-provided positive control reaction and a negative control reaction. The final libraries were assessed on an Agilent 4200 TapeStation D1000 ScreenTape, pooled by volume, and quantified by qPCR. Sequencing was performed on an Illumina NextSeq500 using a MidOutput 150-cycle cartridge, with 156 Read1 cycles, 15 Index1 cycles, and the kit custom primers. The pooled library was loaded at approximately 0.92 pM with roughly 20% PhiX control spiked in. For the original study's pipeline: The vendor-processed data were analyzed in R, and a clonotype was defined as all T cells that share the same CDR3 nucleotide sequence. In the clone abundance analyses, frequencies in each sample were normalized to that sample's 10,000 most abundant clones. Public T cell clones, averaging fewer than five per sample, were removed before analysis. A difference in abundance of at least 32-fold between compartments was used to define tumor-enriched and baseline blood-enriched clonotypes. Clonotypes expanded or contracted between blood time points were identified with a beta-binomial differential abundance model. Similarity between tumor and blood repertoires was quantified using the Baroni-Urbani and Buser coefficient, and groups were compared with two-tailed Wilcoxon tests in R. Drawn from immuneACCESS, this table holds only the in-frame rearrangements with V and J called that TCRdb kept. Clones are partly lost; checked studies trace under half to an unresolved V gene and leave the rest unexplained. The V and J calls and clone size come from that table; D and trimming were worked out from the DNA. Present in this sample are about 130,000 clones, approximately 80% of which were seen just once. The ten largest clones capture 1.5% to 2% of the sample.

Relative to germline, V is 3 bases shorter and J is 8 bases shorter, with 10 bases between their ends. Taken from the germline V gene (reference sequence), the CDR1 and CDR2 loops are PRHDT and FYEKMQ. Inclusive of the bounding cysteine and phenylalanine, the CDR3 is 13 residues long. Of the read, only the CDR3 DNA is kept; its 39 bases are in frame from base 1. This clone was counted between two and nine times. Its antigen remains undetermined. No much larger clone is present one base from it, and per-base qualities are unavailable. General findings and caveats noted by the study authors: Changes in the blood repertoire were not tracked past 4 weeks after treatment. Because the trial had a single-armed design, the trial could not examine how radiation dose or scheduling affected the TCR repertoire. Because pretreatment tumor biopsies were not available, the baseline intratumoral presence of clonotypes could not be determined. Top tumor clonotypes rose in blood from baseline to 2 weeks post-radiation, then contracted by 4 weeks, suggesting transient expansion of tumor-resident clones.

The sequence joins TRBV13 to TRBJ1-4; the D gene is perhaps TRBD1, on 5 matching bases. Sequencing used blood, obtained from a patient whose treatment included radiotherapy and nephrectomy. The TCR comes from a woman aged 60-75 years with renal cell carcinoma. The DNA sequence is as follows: TGTGCCAGCAGCTTGAAAGGGGCCGAAAAACTGTTTTTT. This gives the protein CASSLKGAEKLFF.